This T cell receptor (beta chain) is drawn from a study of shared clonotypes between healthy human individuals. Germline V CDR1 and CDR2: LNHDA, SQIVND (reference sequence). The CDR3 has 16 amino acids. V lost 3 bases, J lost 5 bases, and 5 bases stayed unmatched. The data were produced by immunoSEQ multiplex PCR, yet TCRdb's version contains in-frame clones alone and is incomplete. The sample lists under 750,000 clones, over 60% occurring once. V usage is TRBV19 and J usage is TRBJ2-3; 13 nucleotides match TRBD2. This TCR derives from a woman aged 25 to 39 in good health. The sample comprised memory CD4+ T cells sorted from blood. The subset: CD45RA-negative fraction. The CDR3 coding sequence is TGTGCCAGTAGTATCGGACTAGCGGGAGATTTAGATACGCAGTATTTT. Translated, it gives CASSIGLAGDLDTQYF.